This is a list of T cell receptor beta chains from one sample in a study of T cells after yellow fever vaccination. Using its own MiXCR run on the 5' RACE reads, TCRdb lists one record per CDR3 protein. The sample holds some 350,000 distinct CDR3 sequences, 4.1% seen once. This specimen was PBMCs, taken 5 days after the yellow fever booster vaccination. These receptors all stem from a man younger than 35 who received the YFV17D yellow fever vaccine. CDR3s include the opening cysteine and the closing phenylalanine or tryptophan. Each record gives: V gene, D gene, J gene, clone size, CDR3 protein, CDR3 DNA. A D gene is named only where the DNA matches it firmly. The listing skips clone size in some rows; elsewhere it reads once, few, many or a size class.

>TRBV7-6|TRBD2|TRBJ2-1|.
CASSQAGGTINEQFF
TGTGCCAGCAGCCAAGCGGGGGGAACCATAAATGAGCAGTTCTTC
>TRBV5-5|.|TRBJ2-1|many
CASSPGKRLIDNEQFF
TGTGCCAGCAGCCCGGGCAAGCGGTTAATCGACAATGAGCAGTTCTTC
>TRBV6-5|.|TRBJ1-2|.
CASSRTIIKGSGYTF
TGTGCCAGCAGTCGCACGATCATCAAGGGAAGTGGCTACACCTTC
>TRBV6-2/TRBV6-3|.|TRBJ1-5|few
CASSTQAYGNQPQHF
TGTGCCAGCAGTACACAGGCTTATGGCAATCAGCCCCAGCATTTT
>TRBV24-1|.|TRBJ2-2|few
CATSDSSGELFF
TGTGCCACCAGTGATTCGTCCGGGGAGCTGTTTTTT
>TRBV20-1|.|TRBJ2-7|few
CSASPGGQWTYEQYF
TGCAGTGCCTCCCCCGGCGGGCAATGGACCTACGAGCAGTACTTC
>TRBV11-2|.|TRBJ1-1|many
CASSLLYGNTEAFF
TGTGCCAGCAGCTTATTGTACGGGAACACTGAAGCTTTCTTT
>TRBV4-2|.|TRBJ2-5|.
CASSQVDLRYF
TGTGCCAGCAGCCAAGTTGACCTCCGGTACTTC
>TRBV29-1|.|TRBJ1-2|few
CSVGPRAASDYGYTF
TGCAGCGTTGGCCCTAGGGCGGCCAGCGACTATGGCTACACCTTC
>TRBV20-1|.|TRBJ1-1|.
CSASLGSVTEAFF
TGCAGTGCTAGCCTCGGGTCAGTCACTGAAGCTTTCTTT
>TRBV4-1|.|TRBJ2-5|few
CASSQFRDQETQYF
TGCGCCAGCAGCCAATTCCGCGACCAAGAGACCCAGTACTTC
>TRBV5-1|TRBD1|TRBJ1-4|few
CASSSDRADEKLFF
TGCGCCAGCAGCTCCGACAGGGCAGATGAAAAACTGTTTTTT
>TRBV4-3|TRBD1|TRBJ2-3|few
CASSAHRGPSTDTQYF
TGCGCCAGCAGCGCACACAGGGGGCCTTCCACAGATACGCAGTATTTT
>TRBV6-2/TRBV6-3|.|TRBJ2-7|few
CASSYAMGYSSYEQYF
TGTGCCAGCAGTTACGCGATGGGCTACAGCTCCTACGAGCAGTACTTC
>TRBV20-1|.|TRBJ2-3|.
CSSCGITDTQYF
TGCAGTTCTTGCGGGATCACAGATACGCAGTATTTT
>TRBV6-2/TRBV6-3|TRBD1|TRBJ2-7|.
CASGGTGLAYEQYF
TGTGCCAGCGGGGGGACAGGCCTAGCCTACGAGCAGTACTTC
>TRBV10-1|.|TRBJ2-7|few
CASSESRLGDEQYF
TGCGCCAGCAGTGAGTCCCGGTTGGGGGACGAGCAGTACTTC
>TRBV5-4|.|TRBJ2-1|.
CASSSKGGGPYNEQFF
TGTGCCAGCTCTTCAAAGGGAGGGGGCCCCTACAATGAGCAGTTCTTC
>TRBV3-1|.|TRBJ2-5|few
CASSQVGLKATQYF
TGTGCCAGCAGCCAAGTGGGACTCAAAGCGACCCAGTACTTC
>TRBV5-1|.|TRBJ2-7|many
CASSLLDSLYEQYF
TGCGCCAGCAGCTTGCTAGACAGCTTATACGAGCAGTACTTC
>TRBV6-5|.|TRBJ1-3|few
CASSYHREGGNTIYF
TGTGCCAGCAGTTACCATCGGGAGGGTGGAAACACCATATATTTT
>TRBV10-1|.|TRBJ1-1|.
CASTIGPLNTEAFF
TGCGCCAGCACCATCGGCCCTCTGAACACTGAAGCTTTCTTT
>TRBV7-9|.|TRBJ2-7|many
CASSSRTHYEQYF
TGTGCCAGCAGCTCCAGGACTCATTACGAGCAGTACTTC
>TRBV7-2|TRBD1|TRBJ2-7|few
CASSSTGTVVDEQYF
TGTGCCAGCAGCTCCACCGGGACAGTGGTCGACGAGCAGTACTTC
>TRBV4-3|.|TRBJ2-2|.
CASSQLPGGAIGELFF
TGCGCCAGCAGCCAACTCCCGGGGGGCGCAATCGGGGAGCTGTTTTTT
>TRBV18|TRBD1|TRBJ2-7|many
CASSPDRVGHEQYF
TGTGCCAGCTCACCTGACAGGGTAGGCCACGAGCAGTACTTC
>TRBV5-4|.|TRBJ1-1|few
CASSPGPTEAFF
TGTGCCAGCAGCCCAGGACCCACTGAAGCTTTCTTT
>TRBV7-2|TRBD2|TRBJ2-7|few
CASSLALGIAGDSYEQYF
TGTGCCAGCAGCTTAGCGCTCGGCATAGCGGGGGACTCCTACGAGCAGTACTTC
>TRBV29-1|TRBD2|TRBJ2-1|many
CSVEGRTSPAYNEQFF
TGCAGCGTTGAAGGTCGGACTAGCCCAGCCTACAATGAGCAGTTCTTC
>TRBV11-2|.|TRBJ2-3|few
CAIKGDTQYF
TGTGCTATAAAGGGAGATACGCAGTATTTT
>TRBV18|.|TRBJ1-1|many
CASSPWVGARTEAFF
TGTGCCAGCTCACCTTGGGTGGGGGCTCGCACTGAAGCTTTCTTT
>TRBV5-6|TRBD2|TRBJ2-1|.
CASSSGGPDEQFF
TGTGCCAGCAGCTCGGGGGGGCCTGATGAGCAGTTCTTC
>TRBV11-2|.|TRBJ2-7|many
CASSTFSSRYEQYF
TGTGCCAGCAGCACCTTCTCAAGCCGGTACGAGCAGTACTTC
>TRBV12-3/TRBV12-4|TRBD2|TRBJ2-1|many
CASTLIAGPYNEQFF
TGTGCCAGCACCCTGATAGCGGGGCCCTACAATGAGCAGTTCTTC
>TRBV5-4|TRBD2|TRBJ2-3|.
CASSYGGAMKDTQYF
TGTGCCAGCAGCTACGGGGGGGCCATGAAGGATACGCAGTATTTT
>TRBV20-1|.|TRBJ2-7|few
CSARVGGPSYEQYF
TGCAGTGCTAGAGTTGGGGGCCCTTCCTACGAGCAGTACTTC
>TRBV5-6|TRBD1|TRBJ2-1|.
CASCPTKDRGNNEQFF
TGTGCCAGCTGCCCGACGAAGGACAGGGGAAACAATGAGCAGTTCTTC
>TRBV7-3|.|TRBJ1-1|few
CASSLWAGTEAFF
TGTGCCAGCAGCTTATGGGCAGGCACTGAAGCTTTCTTT
>TRBV9|.|TRBJ2-3|.
CASSVGRITDTQYF
TGTGCCAGCAGCGTAGGACGGATCACAGATACGCAGTATTTT
>TRBV15|TRBD1|TRBJ1-1|.
CATSRDFWTGYNTEAFF
TGTGCCACCAGCAGAGATTTTTGGACAGGGTATAACACTGAAGCTTTCTTT
>TRBV12-3/TRBV12-4|TRBD2|TRBJ2-3|many
CASSLATGAGPRDTQYF
TGTGCCAGCAGTTTAGCGACGGGAGCGGGGCCAAGGGATACGCAGTATTTT